The clone carrying this T cell receptor beta chain was seen many times. The CDR3 has 14 residues. The germline V and J ends were trimmed by 5 bases and 7 bases, with 15 bases remaining between them. Germline CDR1 reads KGHSH; CDR2 reads LQKENI. Using its own MiXCR run on the RACE reads, TCRdb lists one record per CDR3 protein. Of roughly 380,000 distinct CDR3 sequences detected, roughly 5.3% appear once; the ten largest clones hold approximately 2.4%. Time point here: pre-sensitization, week 0. As for treatment: therapeutic diphenylcyclopropenone sensitization with weekly scalp DPC. This sample is drawn from a study of human T cells and chemical hapten exposure. Study information: TCR yield per sample varied, mainly due to pooled library volumes.

The receptor comes from a woman in her forties or fifties with alopecia areata. Some clones in this sample may be carry-over from other donors' samples. This chain joins TRBV18 and TRBJ2-1; possible D gene TRBD1, 6 bases. Source: whole blood, taken in connection with sensitization to the hapten diphenylcyclopropenone (DPC). This CDR3 is CASSRGNRENEQFF. The DNA for the CDR3 is TGTGCCAGCTCAAGGGGGAATCGGGAAAATGAGCAGTTCTTC. The full variable domain, completed using reference TRBV18 and TRBJ2-1, is NAGVMQNPRHLVRRRGQEARLRCSPMKGHSHVYWYRQLPEEGLKFMVYLQKENIIDESGMPKERFSAEFPKEGPSILRIQQVVRGDSAAYFCASSRGNRENEQFFGPGTRLTVL.